This paragraph covers one TCR beta chain sequence. Deletions cut 3 bases from V and 3 bases from J, with 5 bases between. The CDR3 covers 11 residues. Germline loops: CDR1 DFQATT, CDR2 SNEGSKA (reference sequence). The PCR employed 60 Vbeta primers together with 13 Jbeta primers. Generated by immunoSEQ multiplex PCR, the TCRdb table keeps only in-frame clones and is missing some. Of about 140,000 clones in the sample, approximately 78% are singletons; the top ten hold roughly 3.2%. This record belongs to a study of cytomegalovirus exposure and HLA in healthy donors. The chain recombines TRBV20-1 with TRBJ1-1; no firm D call. This clonotype was sampled from a man aged 18 to 30 in good health and CMV-seropositive. Sequenced: PBMCs. This CDR3 is CSARADTEAFF. CDR3 in DNA: TGCAGTGCTAGGGCGGACACTGAAGCTTTCTTT.